The clone carrying this TCR beta chain was counted many times. Sample-barcoded 5' priming and a J-beta primer mix drove a second PCR of about 6 to 12 cycles. TCRdb used MiXCR to reprocess the 5' RACE reads, holding one entry per CDR3 protein. Of some 670,000 distinct CDR3 sequences in the sample, over 40% were seen once. This sample stems from a study of blood T cells in healthy people across ages. The CDR3 spans 14 residues. Germline assignment: CDR1 MNHEY and CDR2 SMNVEV (reference sequence). Trimming removed 5 bases at V and 8 bases at J, with 16 bases between. Sequencing used blood. The rearrangement joins TRBV27 to TRBJ2-1; D possibly corresponds to TRBD2 (5 bases). The sequence was obtained from a woman of 80 years or more in good health. CDR3 protein: CASSTRVGSYEQFF. CDR3 DNA: TGTGCCAGCAGTACCAGAGTGGGGAGCTATGAGCAGTTCTTC.